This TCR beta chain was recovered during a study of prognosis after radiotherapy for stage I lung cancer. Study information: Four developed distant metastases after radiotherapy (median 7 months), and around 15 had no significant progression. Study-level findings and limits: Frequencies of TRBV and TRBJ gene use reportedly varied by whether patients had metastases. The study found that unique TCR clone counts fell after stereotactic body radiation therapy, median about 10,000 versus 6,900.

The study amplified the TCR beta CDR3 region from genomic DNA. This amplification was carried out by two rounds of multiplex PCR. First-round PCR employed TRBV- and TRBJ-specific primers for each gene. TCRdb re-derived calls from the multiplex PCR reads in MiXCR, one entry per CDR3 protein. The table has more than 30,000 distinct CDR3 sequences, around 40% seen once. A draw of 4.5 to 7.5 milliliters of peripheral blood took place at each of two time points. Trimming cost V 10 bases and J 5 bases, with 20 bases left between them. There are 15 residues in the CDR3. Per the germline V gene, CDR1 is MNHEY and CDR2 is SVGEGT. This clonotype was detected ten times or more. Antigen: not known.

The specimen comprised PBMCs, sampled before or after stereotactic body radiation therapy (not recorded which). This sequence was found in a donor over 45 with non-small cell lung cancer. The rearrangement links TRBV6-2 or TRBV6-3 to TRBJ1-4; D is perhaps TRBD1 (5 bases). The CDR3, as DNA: TGTGCCACACGGTGGGGGGTTGGGGGGAATGAAAAACTGTTTTTT. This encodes CATRWGVGGNEKLFF.